These 11 T cell receptor beta chains originate from one sample sequenced in a study of blood T cell repertoires in COVID-19. The repertoire was sequenced with immunoSEQ multiplex PCR; TCRdb's copy has only in-frame clones and lacks some. The data contain about 150,000 clones, around 91% of them singletons. Sequencing input: peripheral blood. The receptors derive from a middle-aged woman with acute or convalescent COVID-19.

The CDR3 nucleotides are TGTGCCAGCAGCTCAGACAGGGTGCGTGGTGAGCAGTTCTTC. Translating it yields CASSSDRVRGEQFF. The J gene is TRBJ2-1, the V gene TRBV7-3, with 7 bases aligning to TRBD1. Germline assignment: CDR1 SGHTA and CDR2 FQGTGA. The length of the CDR3 is 14 residues. The junction had 9 bases not matched to a gene; V was cut back by 4 bases and J by 9 bases. The variable domain in full, with the rest retrieved from reference TRBV7-3 and TRBJ2-1, is GAGVSQTPSNKVTEKGKYVELRCDPISGHTALYWYRQSLGQGPEFLIYFQGTGAADDSGLPNDRFFAVRPEGSVSTLKIQRTERGDSAVYLCASSSDRVRGEQFFGPGTRLTVL.

The chain combines TRBV7-9 with TRBJ2-3; D gene unclear. Looked up from germline, CDR1 is SEHNR and CDR2 is FQNEAQ (reference sequence). V gave up 5 bases and J gave up 0 bases, with 12 bases separating them. The CDR3 totals 15 residues. CDR3 sequence reads: CASSPTLYSTDTQYF. Written as DNA, the CDR3 is TGTGCCAGCAGCCCGACATTGTACAGCACAGATACGCAGTATTTT.

This rearrangement joins TRBV11-2 to TRBJ1-5; weak D call: TRBD1 (5 bases). This CDR3 region has 13 residues. V lost 1 base and J lost 5, with 6 bases in between. Germline CDR1 SGHAT, CDR2 FQNNGV. This CDR3 reads CASSLGGDQPQHF. The CDR3 region has the DNA TGTGCCAGCAGCTTAGGGGGGGATCAGCCCCAGCATTTT.

This sequence joins TRBV6-6 and TRBJ1-1, with 7 positions matching TRBD1. Germline trimming cut 4 bases from V and 4 bases from J; bases unmatched to any gene: 9. The CDR3 covers 15 residues. Germline V lookup: CDR1 MNHNY, CDR2 SVGAGI (reference sequence). The CDR3 sequence is CASSFLRGHGTEAFF. CDR3 DNA: TGTGCCAGCAGTTTCCTGAGGGGGCACGGCACTGAAGCTTTCTTT.

This chain uses TRBV6-5 with TRBJ1-6; D is unclear. The CDR3 extends over 14 amino acids. The V end lost 2 bases, the J end lost 5 bases, and 7 bases lay between the germline ends. Per the germline V gene, CDR1 is MNHEY and CDR2 is SVGAGI. The CDR3 DNA sequence: TGTGCCAGCAGTTACGGCGGAAATAATTCACCCCTCCACTTT. Residues: CASSYGGNNSPLHF.

CDR3 protein: CSVLPFWTGENTEAFF. The CDR3, as DNA: TGCAGCGTTCTCCCCTTCTGGACAGGGGAAAACACTGAAGCTTTCTTT. The chain is built from TRBV29-1 and TRBJ1-1; 9 bases agree with TRBD1. V shed 5 bases, J shed 2 bases, and the junction held 12 bases outside the gene matches. CDR3 length: 16 residues. CDR1 SQVTM and CDR2 ANQGSEA come from the germline V gene. Full variable domain (rest looked up from reference TRBV29-1 and TRBJ1-1): SAVISQKPSRDICQRGTSLTIQCQVDSQVTMMFWYRQQPGQSLTLIATANQGSEATYESGFVIDKFPISRPNLTFSTLTVSNMSPEDSSIYLCSVLPFWTGENTEAFFGQGTRLTVV.

V is TRBV19 and J is TRBJ1-5; no clear D. This CDR3 region has 15 residues. The V end lost 4 bases, the J end lost 6 bases, and 16 bases lay between the germline ends. CDR1 is LNHDA and CDR2 is SQIVND in the germline V gene (reference sequence). CDR3 nucleotide sequence: TGTGCCAGTAGTACCTGGGTACCCCAGGCTCAGCCCCAGCATTTT. It translates to CASSTWVPQAQPQHF.

The chain has TRBV18 and TRBJ1-3; the D is unclear. This CDR3 has 15 amino acids. The germline gives CDR1 KGHSH, CDR2 LQKENI. V was shortened by 5 bases and J by 2 bases, with 13 bases between the two germline ends. CDR3: CASSTLKQAGNTIYF. CDR3 sequence (DNA): TGTGCCAGCTCAACCCTAAAGCAAGCTGGAAACACCATATATTTT.

The chain joins TRBV5-1 to TRBJ2-2; TRBD1 matches at 8 bases. The ends lost 2 bases at V and 5 bases at J; junction bases unmatched: 5. CDR3 length: 15 amino acids. Looked up from germline, CDR1 is SGHRS and CDR2 is YFSETQ. The CDR3 spells CASSFAQGATGELFF. DNA of the CDR3: TGCGCCAGCAGCTTTGCGCAGGGGGCTACCGGGGAGCTGTTTTTT.

The chain recombines TRBV19 with TRBJ1-5, with TRBD1 as a possible D gene (5 bases). The CDR3 length is 15 residues. The V gene lost 7 bases and the J gene lost 0 bases, with 13 bases spanning the gap. Germline CDR1 reads LNHDA; CDR2 reads SQIVND (reference sequence). In nucleotides, the CDR3 is TGTGCCAGTAACCGGCAGGGATTTAGCAATCAGCCCCAGCATTTT. This encodes CASNRQGFSNQPQHF.

This clone occurred a few times. V is TRBV5-6 and J is TRBJ2-1; 8 bases agree with TRBD2. CDR1 is SGHDT, CDR2 YYEEEE, per germline. There are 14 residues in the CDR3. V lost 4 bases and J lost 3; bases outside the gene matches: 3. DNA of the CDR3: TGTGCCAGCAGCCGGAGCGGGAGCTACAATGAGCAGTTCTTC. Its translation: CASSRSGSYNEQFF.